Following are 5 T cell receptor beta chains from one sample sequenced in a study of cytomegalovirus exposure and HLA in healthy donors. Primers included in the PCR were 60 Vbeta and 13 Jbeta primers. The protocol was immunoSEQ multiplex PCR, while the TCRdb copy is restricted to in-frame clones and leaves out a portion. The sample carries some 180,000 clones, roughly 12% recorded once. Sample: PBMCs. These receptors were collected from a middle-aged man in good health and CMV-seropositive.

This clone was counted a few times. This sample includes further DNA sequences coding for the same CDR3. The V and J genes are TRBV5-4 and TRBJ2-5; 14 bases match TRBD2. Per the germline V gene, CDR1 is SGHNT and CDR2 is YYREEE (reference sequence). J lost 2 bases, V lost 4 bases, and 4 bases had no gene match. This CDR3 has 16 residues. In DNA, the CDR3 is TGTGCCAGCAGCCCGGGGACTAGCGGGGGACAAGAGACCCAGTACTTC. The encoded protein is CASSPGTSGGQETQYF.

This clone has only a few counts. The chain recombines TRBV7-8 with TRBJ1-5; D perhaps matches TRBD1 (6 bases). CDR1 and CDR2 (germline): SGHVS, FQNEAQ. This CDR3 is 16 amino acids long. Between the trimmed V and J ends, which lost 0 bases and 6 bases, there was a span of 15 bases. The CDR3 spells CASSLAGQGISQPQHF. DNA for the CDR3: TGTGCCAGCAGCTTAGCGGGCCAGGGGATCAGTCAGCCCCAGCATTTT. Drawing the rest from reference TRBV7-8 and TRBJ1-5, the complete variable domain is GAGVSQSPRYKVAKRGQDVALRCDPISGHVSLFWYQQALGQGPEFLTYFQNEAQLDKSGLPSDRFFAERPEGSVSTLKIQRTQQEDSAVYLCASSLAGQGISQPQHFGDGTRLSIL.

To note about this clone: The same CDR3 also results from other DNA sequences found in this sample. V gene TRBV6-6 combines with J gene TRBJ2-3, with D tentatively TRBD1 (5 bases). Trimming pared 5 bases from V and 1 base from J, leaving 7 bases between. Germline lookup yields CDR1 MNHNY and CDR2 SVGAGI (reference sequence). The CDR3 runs 13 residues. In DNA, the CDR3 is TGTGCCAGCAGTCCCAGGGGCACAGATACGCAGTATTTT. It is translated as CASSPRGTDTQYF.

V is TRBV7-8 and J is TRBJ2-4; 7 positions match TRBD1. CDR1 SGHVS and CDR2 FQNEAQ come from the germline V gene. The CDR3 has 17 amino acids. J lost 0 bases, V lost 5 bases, and 10 bases had no gene match. The CDR3 sequence is CASSPHDRARAKNIQYF. In DNA, the CDR3 is TGTGCCAGCAGCCCTCACGACAGGGCCAGAGCCAAAAACATTCAGTACTTC.

This chain connects TRBV28 to TRBJ1-6, with D perhaps matching TRBD1 (6 bases). The length of the CDR3 is 14 residues. V was cut by 6 bases and J by 8 bases, with 14 bases left in between. The germline gives CDR1 MDHEN, CDR2 SYDVKM. This CDR3 is CASSPGEGDSPLHF. The CDR3 DNA sequence: TGTGCCAGCAGCCCAGGGGAAGGGGATTCACCCCTCCACTTT.